This T cell receptor (beta chain) was observed in a study of human T cells and chemical hapten exposure. Study-wide background: A roughly 2 cm by roughly 2 cm inner upper arm patch received 2% DPC for sensitization.

Time point of the sample: patch test 3, about 24 weeks after DPC sensitization. As to treatment: therapeutic diphenylcyclopropenone sensitization with weekly scalp DPC. This clonotype occurred many times. TCRdb re-derived calls from the RACE reads in MiXCR, one entry per CDR3 protein. The sample shows fewer than 100,000 distinct CDR3 sequences, approximately 11% of them seen only once. The material was whole blood, obtained in connection with sensitization to the hapten diphenylcyclopropenone (DPC). The clonotype was recovered from a woman under 40 with alopecia areata. Some clones in this sample may be carry-over from other donors' samples.

Here the CDR3 reads CSVRRTENNEQFF. The CDR3 DNA reads as TGCAGCGTAAGACGGACAGAAAACAATGAGCAGTTCTTC. V gene TRBV29-1 combines with J gene TRBJ2-1; weak D call: TRBD1 (6 bases). CDR3 length: 13 residues. From germline, CDR1 is SQVTM and CDR2 ANQGSEA. Trimming left V 6 bases short and J 5 bases short, with 14 bases between.